Presented here are 24 T cell receptor beta chains from one specimen sequenced in a study of T-cell reconstitution after alpha-beta-depleted transplantation in children. During its preparation, the TCRbeta library received unique molecular identifiers. TCRdb re-called the PCR reads with MiXCR, one entry per CDR3 protein. The sample has fewer than 400,000 distinct CDR3 sequences; around 25% are singletons. The material sequenced was PBMCs, mostly from graft donor cells, taken 180 days after TCRalphabeta/CD19-depleted stem cell transplant. These receptors were taken from a male patient younger than 18 who had a stem cell transplant for acute lymphoblastic leukemia, so the T cells may come from the graft donor.

This chain uses TRBV28 with TRBJ1-4, with D perhaps TRBD1 (6 bases). The germline V gene has CDR1 MDHEN and CDR2 SYDVKM. Trimming pared 5 bases from V and 7 bases from J, leaving 17 bases between. The CDR3 covers 15 residues. The CDR3 DNA follows: TGTGCCAGCAGTAACCCCGGGGGCGGGGGTGAAAAACTGTTTTTT. This codes for CASSNPGGGGEKLFF.

The chain uses TRBV12-3 or TRBV12-4 and TRBJ2-6, with a possible D match to TRBD1 (6 bases). V lost 2 bases, J lost 6 bases, and 17 bases lay in between. This CDR3 contains 17 residues. The CDR3 nucleotides are TGTGCCAGCAGTTTAAGGGGGACGAGGATCATGGCCAACGTCCTGACTTTC. Translating gives CASSLRGTRIMANVLTF.

The sample holds a few counts of this clonotype. This chain links TRBV6-5 with TRBJ2-3; tentatively, D is TRBD2 (6 bases). Germline V gene sequence: CDR1 MNHEY, CDR2 SVGAGI. V gave up 4 bases and J gave up 3 bases, with 14 bases separating them. The length of the CDR3 is 15 residues. The CDR3 region is CASSWVSGGTDTQYF. In DNA, the CDR3 is TGTGCCAGCAGTTGGGTTAGTGGGGGGACAGATACGCAGTATTTT.

This clonotype was recorded a few times. The chain combines TRBV9 with TRBJ2-7, with TRBD2 matching 7 bases. The CDR3 has 14 residues. Trimming took 3 bases from V and 2 from J; bases not matched to a gene: 5. The germline V gene encodes CDR1 SGDLS and CDR2 YYNGEE. CDR3 nucleotides: TGTGCCAGCAGCGCGGCCGCGGGAGCCTACGAGCAGTACTTC. Amino acids: CASSAAAGAYEQYF.

This clonotype was observed a handful of times. The J gene is TRBJ2-4, the V gene TRBV5-1; 13 bases match TRBD2. Germline CDR1 SGHRS, CDR2 YFSETQ. V lost 1 base to trimming and J lost 8 bases; unmatched junction nucleotides: 3. CDR3 length equals 15 residues. DNA of the CDR3: TGCGCCAGCAGCTTGTTCGGACTAGCGGGGGACATTCAGTACTTC. Its translation is CASSLFGLAGDIQYF.

The chain recombines TRBV20-1 with TRBJ2-1, with TRBD2 matching over 14 bases. The CDR3 is made up of 16 amino acids. CDR1 is DFQATT and CDR2 is SNEGSKA in the germline V gene (reference sequence). J was trimmed by 5 bases and V by 5 bases; bases with no gene match: 8. CDR3 in amino acids: CSAWTSGRTLNNEQFF. For the CDR3, the DNA is TGCAGTGCTTGGACTAGCGGGAGGACCCTTAACAATGAGCAGTTCTTC.

V is TRBV12-3 or TRBV12-4 and J is TRBJ2-5, with TRBD2 matching over 14 bases. V was pared by 4 bases and J by 2 bases, with 6 bases of the junction left unmatched. This CDR3 is 17 amino acids long. CDR3 in DNA: TGTGCCAGCAGTTCGGGACTAGCGGGAGCCCGACAAGAGACCCAGTACTTC. It yields the protein CASSSGLAGARQETQYF.

Turning to this clonotype: One base away lies a much larger clone, so this may be a sequencing read error. The rearrangement joins TRBV5-1 to TRBJ2-3; D is ambiguous. Germline V gene data show CDR1 as SGHRS and CDR2 as YFSETQ. The CDR3 runs to 12 residues. The V and J ends lost 1 base and 3 bases respectively, with 3 bases between them. CDR3 region: CASSLHTDTQYF. As DNA, the CDR3 is TGCGCCAGCAGCTTGCATACAGATACGCAGTATTTT. Based on the CDR3 plus reference TRBV5-1 and TRBJ2-3, the full variable domain is KAGVTQTPRYLIKTRGQQVTLSCSPISGHRSVSWYQQTPGQGLQFLFEYFSETQRNKGNFPGRFSGRQFSNSRSEMNVSTLELGDSALYLCASSLHTDTQYFGPGTRLTVL.

In this sample, this clonotype turned up a few times. The chain is built from TRBV29-1 and TRBJ2-5; a weak D match, TRBD2 (6 bases). Germline CDR1 reads SQVTM; CDR2 reads ANQGSEA. This CDR3 is built from 13 residues. Trimming took 2 bases from V and 5 from J, leaving 12 bases between them. CDR3 nucleotides: TGCAGCGTTGAAACGGGAGAATGGGAGACCCAGTACTTC. Translating gives CSVETGEWETQYF.

Concerning this clonotype itself: The junction departs from the called germline gene at one end, perhaps through a read error. CDR3 DNA sequence: TGCGCCGGCAGCTTGCCGCCAGGGGCCCCCACAGATACGCAGTATTTT. Amino acids: CAGSLPPGAPTDTQYF. This chain connects TRBV5-1 to TRBJ2-3, with D tentatively TRBD1 (6 bases). The CDR3 extends over 16 amino acids. CDR1 SGHRS and CDR2 YFSETQ come from the germline V gene.

V gene TRBV21-1 combines with J gene TRBJ1-1. TRBV21-1 is marked as a pseudogene. The CDR3 is 15 residues long. CDR3 loop: CASSEKRQIDTEAFF. CDR3 nucleotide sequence: TGTGCCAGCAGCGAAAAGCGGCAGATCGACACTGAAGCTTTCTTT.

The chain couples TRBV5-1 to TRBJ2-2; possibly TRBD1 or TRBD2 for D (6 bases each). The germline V gene encodes CDR1 SGHRS and CDR2 YFSETQ. V was pared by 3 bases and J by 2 bases, with 11 bases between. The CDR3 has 15 amino acids. The CDR3: CASSSVGGNTGELFF. Here the CDR3 DNA reads TGCGCCAGCAGCTCGGTGGGGGGCAACACCGGGGAGCTGTTTTTT.

Only a few counts were recorded for this clonotype. The rearrangement joins TRBV7-9 to TRBJ2-2; maybe TRBD1 (5 bases). The germline V gene encodes CDR1 SEHNR and CDR2 FQNEAQ (reference sequence). V was shortened by 5 bases and J by 4 bases, with 14 bases between the two germline ends. The CDR3 sequence is 15 residues long. The CDR3 here is CASSGTRVGTGELFF. In DNA, the CDR3 is TGTGCCAGCAGCGGAACCAGGGTCGGCACCGGGGAGCTGTTTTTT.

This clonotype was seen a few times. The rearrangement joins TRBV20-1 to TRBJ2-2; 8 bases are a match to TRBD2. In germline, CDR1 is DFQATT, CDR2 SNEGSKA (reference sequence). The CDR3 contains 15 residues. CDR3 DNA sequence: TGCAACGCTAGGGAAAGAGGACTAGCAGCGGGGGAGCTGTTTTTT. Its translation: CNARERGLAAGELFF.

V usage is TRBV3-1 and J usage is TRBJ2-3, with D hard to call. Germline CDR1 and CDR2: LGHDT and YNNKEL (reference sequence). With 4 bases removed from V and 1 base from J, the gap between germline ends came to 9 bases. The CDR3 length is 14 residues. CDR3 in DNA: TGTGCCAGCAGCCCTACTGAGGGCACAGATACGCAGTATTTT. Amino acids: CASSPTEGTDTQYF.

This chain links TRBV7-3 with TRBJ2-1; 7 bases line up with TRBD1. This CDR3 has 16 residues. Germline V gives CDR1 SGHTA, CDR2 FQGTGA. The J segment lost 7 bases and the V segment lost 4 bases, leaving 13 bases of the junction unmatched. The DNA for the CDR3 is TGTGCCAGCAGCTCCCCGCCCGGGACAGTGGGAAATGAGCAGTTCTTC. This sequence encodes CASSSPPGTVGNEQFF.

This clonotype has more than one count but fewer than ten. The chain recombines TRBV18 with TRBJ2-4; D uncertain. Germline assignment: CDR1 KGHSH and CDR2 LQKENI. Deletions cut 10 bases from V and 1 base from J, with 17 bases between. The CDR3 runs to 15 residues. The CDR3 nucleotides are TGTGCCACCCACGACCTCTCTGGGGCCAAAAACATTCAGTACTTC. Its translation: CATHDLSGAKNIQYF.

This clonotype was found a few times. The chain carries TRBV5-5 and TRBJ2-3, with unresolved D. The CDR3 is 15 amino acids. Deletions cut 1 base from V and 0 bases from J, with 9 bases between. Looked up from germline, CDR1 is SGHKS and CDR2 is YYEKEE (reference sequence). The CDR3 DNA reads TGTGCCAGCAGCTTGCCGGCCTATAGCACAGATACGCAGTATTTT. Translation: CASSLPAYSTDTQYF.

The chain couples TRBV29-1 to TRBJ2-5; D gene ambiguous. The CDR3 is 10 amino acids. Germline CDR1 and CDR2: SQVTM and ANQGSEA. Trimming cost V 4 bases and J 3 bases, with 3 bases left between them. The CDR3 loop is CSVGEETQYF. In DNA form, the CDR3 reads TGCAGCGTTGGGGAAGAGACCCAGTACTTC.

The chain has TRBV7-9 and TRBJ2-1; D tentatively fits TRBD1 or TRBD2 (5 bases each). The germline V gene encodes CDR1 SEHNR and CDR2 FQNEAQ (reference sequence). The CDR3 length is 14 residues. V lost 5 bases to trimming and J lost 8 bases, with 16 bases between them. The CDR3 nucleotides are TGTGCCAGCAGCCCCAGGGAGAGCGAGGATGAGCAGTTCTTC. It encodes CASSPRESEDEQFF.

This clonotype has more than one count but fewer than ten. The chain combines TRBV5-6 with TRBJ2-5; D possibly corresponds to TRBD1 (6 bases). The V end lost 1 base, the J end lost 4 bases, and 11 bases lay between the germline ends. Germline-derived CDR1 and CDR2 are SGHDT and YYEEEE. This CDR3 comprises 14 residues. The CDR3 protein is CASSLRPGVETQYF. CDR3 in DNA: TGTGCCAGCAGCTTGCGACCAGGGGTAGAGACCCAGTACTTC.

This rearrangement joins TRBV5-1 to TRBJ1-2; D is ambiguous. V was trimmed by 2 bases and J by 2 bases, leaving 13 bases between them. CDR1 is SGHRS and CDR2 is YFSETQ in the germline V gene. The CDR3 is made up of 15 amino acids. The CDR3 sequence: CASSFVYRPNYGYTF. CDR3 sequence (DNA): TGCGCCAGCAGCTTCGTGTATAGGCCAAACTATGGCTACACCTTC. The full variable domain, completed using reference TRBV5-1 and TRBJ1-2, is KAGVTQTPRYLIKTRGQQVTLSCSPISGHRSVSWYQQTPGQGLQFLFEYFSETQRNKGNFPGRFSGRQFSNSRSEMNVSTLELGDSALYLCASSFVYRPNYGYTFGSGTRLTVV.

This clonotype has more than one count but fewer than ten. This chain uses TRBV5-1 with TRBJ2-1; 8 bases fit TRBD2. The CDR3 has 15 residues. Germline trimming cut 2 bases from V and 7 bases from J; bases unmatched to any gene: 8. CDR1 and CDR2 (germline): SGHRS, YFSETQ. CDR3 nucleotide sequence: TGCGCCAGCAGCTTTAGCAGCGGGAGTTCGAATGAGCAGTTCTTC. This sequence encodes CASSFSSGSSNEQFF.

V is TRBV3-1 and J is TRBJ2-7; D is possibly TRBD1 (6 bases). CDR3 length: 15 residues. Germline-derived CDR1 and CDR2 are LGHDT and YNNKEL (reference sequence). Between the trimmed V and J ends, which lost 3 bases and 6 bases, there was a span of 18 bases. CDR3 DNA: TGTGCCAGCAGCCAGTCGGGGACATATCCTGGCGAGCAGTACTTC. Protein: CASSQSGTYPGEQYF.